Listed below are T cell receptor beta chains from one sample, sequenced in a study of CD8 T cells in Susac syndrome. Each CDR3 protein gets one entry after TCRdb re-called the immunoSEQ multiplex PCR reads with MiXCR. The top ten clones hold approximately 0.12% of a sample with roughly 130,000 distinct CDR3 sequences, around 94% of them seen once. Sequences were obtained from CD4+ T cells from PBMCs. The source of these receptors is a human donor with multiple sclerosis. CDR3s leave out the opening cysteine and the closing phenylalanine or tryptophan.

V	J	CDR3
TRBV6-2/TRBV6-3	TRBJ1-6	ASSSPGHYNSPLH
TRBV14	TRBJ2-1	ASSQNLYNEQF
TRBV5-1	TRBJ2-5	ASSPPWQGRETQY
TRBV15	TRBJ2-3	ATSRDRIPSTDTQY
TRBV30	TRBJ2-5	AWSVPPKTQY
TRBV6-5	TRBJ1-5	ASSYGVQPQH
TRBV20-1	TRBJ1-6	SARVPGSSYNSPLH
TRBV2	TRBJ2-5	ASGQGRETQY
TRBV7-9	TRBJ2-1	ASLRAGGIEQF
TRBV3-1	TRBJ1-1	ASSQASGRDTEAF
TRBV29-1	TRBJ2-3	SVEGGGTQY
TRBV5-1	TRBJ2-2	ASSLAGDRLNTGELF
TRBV6-5	TRBJ2-1	ASSYQAGSPNEQF
TRBV4-2	TRBJ2-6	ASSQARVGSGANVLT
TRBV3-1	TRBJ1-2	ASKRTGGSGYT
TRBV7-8	TRBJ1-5	ASSSGTGGVDSNQPQH
TRBV20-1	TRBJ2-7	SGRTGGYEQY
TRBV18	TRBJ1-1	ASSPPDRENTEAF
TRBV18	TRBJ2-1	ASSPGSGRRYNEQF
TRBV4-3	TRBJ1-2	ASSQGGGDSYRGYT
TRBV6-1	TRBJ2-7	ASSEGTSGRGYEQY
TRBV5-4	TRBJ2-7	ASSYDQGSLREQY
TRBV5-1	TRBJ2-7	ASSPRGISYEQY
TRBV6-5	TRBJ1-1	ASSYNGGLNTEAF
TRBV6-2/TRBV6-3	TRBJ2-5	ASMTLRGRDGTQY
TRBV28	TRBJ2-7	ASTSQYEQY
TRBV24-1	TRBJ2-1	ATSDGAGPEQF
TRBV20-1	TRBJ1-2	SARKRGTGEVGYT
TRBV19	TRBJ2-6	ASSMEGRPTGADVLT
TRBV18	TRBJ1-4	ASSPRDNNEKLF